The source of this T cell receptor beta chain is a study of cytomegalovirus exposure and HLA in healthy donors. Germline V CDR1 and CDR2: KGHSH, LQKENI. The CDR3 is 15 amino acids. Losses at the gene ends were 6 bases for V and 0 bases for J; bases not matched to a gene: 6. PCR amplification relied on 60 Vbeta primers (plus 13 Jbeta primers). The method was immunoSEQ multiplex PCR; TCRdb's version includes in-frame clones alone and lacks a portion of them. This sample has about 150,000 clones; 70% to 90% occur once, and the top ten carry roughly 2.4%. The rearrangement uses TRBV18 and TRBJ2-3; 7 bases align to TRBD2. This TCR was sampled from a woman between 18 and 29 years old in good health and CMV-seronegative. Sequenced: PBMCs. The CDR3 bases are TGTGCCAGCTCCCCTAGCGGACTTAGCACAGATACGCAGTATTTT. This gives the protein CASSPSGLSTDTQYF.